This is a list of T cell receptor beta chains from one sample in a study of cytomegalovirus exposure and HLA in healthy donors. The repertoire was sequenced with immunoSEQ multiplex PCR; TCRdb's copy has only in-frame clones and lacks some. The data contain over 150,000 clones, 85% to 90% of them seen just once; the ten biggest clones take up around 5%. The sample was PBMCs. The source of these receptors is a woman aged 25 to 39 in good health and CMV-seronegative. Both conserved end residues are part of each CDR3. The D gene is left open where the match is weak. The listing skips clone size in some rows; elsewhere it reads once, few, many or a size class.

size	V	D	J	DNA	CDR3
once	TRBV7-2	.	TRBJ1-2	TGTGCCAGCAGCCCTCGGACGGGGCTTGGCTACACCTTC	CASSPRTGLGYTF
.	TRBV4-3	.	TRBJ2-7	TGCGCCAGCAGCCTTTCAGGGGCAGGCTACGAGCAGTACTTC	CASSLSGAGYEQYF
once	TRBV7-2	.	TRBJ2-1	TGTGCCAGCAGCCCTTCCTACAATGAGCAGTTCTTC	CASSPSYNEQFF
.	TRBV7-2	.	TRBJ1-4	TGTGCCAGCAGCTTAGTAACTGACGTGGATGAAAAACTGTTTTTT	CASSLVTDVDEKLFF
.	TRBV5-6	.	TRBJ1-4	TGTGCCAGCAGCTTTAGGGGAAAGGACCATCAAAAACTGTTTTTT	CASSFRGKDHQKLFF
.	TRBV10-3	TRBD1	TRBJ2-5	TGTGCCATCAGCAACCGGGACAGAGAGACCCAGTACTTC	CAISNRDRETQYF
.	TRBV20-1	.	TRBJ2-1	TGCAGTGCTATCCAAGGGCCTCAGCAGTTCTTC	CSAIQGPQQFF
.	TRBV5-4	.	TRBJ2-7	TGTGCCAGCAGCTCGCTCGGGACGCCTGGGGAGCAGTACTTC	CASSSLGTPGEQYF
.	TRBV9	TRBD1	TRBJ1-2	TGTGCCAGCAGCGTAGAAAGGACAGGGGTGAGCTATGGCTACACCTTC	CASSVERTGVSYGYTF
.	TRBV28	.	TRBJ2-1	TGTGCCAGCAGTTTTGGGTATGAGCAGTTCTTC	CASSFGYEQFF
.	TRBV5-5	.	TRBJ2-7	TGTGCCAGCAGCTCAGATCCAGGTCCCTACGAGCAGTACTTC	CASSSDPGPYEQYF
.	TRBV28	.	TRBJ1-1	TGTGCCAGCAGTTCCTCTATTTCGACTAACCTAGCTTTCTTT	CASSSSISTNLAFF
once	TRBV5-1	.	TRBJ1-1	TGCGCCAGCAGCTTGGTAGTGGGGTCTGAAGCTTTCTTT	CASSLVVGSEAFF